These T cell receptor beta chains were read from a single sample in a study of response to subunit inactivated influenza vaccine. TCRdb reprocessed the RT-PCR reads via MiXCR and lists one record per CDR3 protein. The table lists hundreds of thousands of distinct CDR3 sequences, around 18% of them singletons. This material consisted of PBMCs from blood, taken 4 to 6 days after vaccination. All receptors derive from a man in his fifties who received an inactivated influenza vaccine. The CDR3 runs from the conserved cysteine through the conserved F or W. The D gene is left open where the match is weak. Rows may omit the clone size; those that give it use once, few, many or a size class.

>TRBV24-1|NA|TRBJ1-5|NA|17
CATSDSTGGRSNQPQHF
TGTGCCACCAGTGATTCGACAGGCGGGAGGAGCAATCAGCCCCAGCATTTT
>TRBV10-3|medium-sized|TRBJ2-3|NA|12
CAISPTTDTQYF
TGTGCCATCAGTCCAACCACAGATACGCAGTATTTT
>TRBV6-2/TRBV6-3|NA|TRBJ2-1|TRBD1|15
CASRVWTGGLDEQFF
TGTGCCAGCAGAGTCTGGACAGGGGGCTTGGATGAGCAGTTCTTC
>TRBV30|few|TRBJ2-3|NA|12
CAGHTGMDTQYF
TGTGCCGGACACACGGGGATGGATACGCAGTATTTT
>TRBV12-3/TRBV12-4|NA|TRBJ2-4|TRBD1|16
CASSRTGARTKNIQYF
TGTGCCAGCAGTAGGACAGGGGCGCGAACCAAAAACATTCAGTACTTC
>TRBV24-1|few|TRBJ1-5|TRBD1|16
CATSDRQGSFNQPQHF
TGTGCCACCAGTGATCGACAGGGTAGTTTCAATCAGCCCCAGCATTTT
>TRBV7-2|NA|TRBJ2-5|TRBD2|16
CASSLEASGRGWTQYF
TGTGCCAGCAGCTTAGAGGCTAGCGGGAGGGGGTGGACCCAGTACTTC
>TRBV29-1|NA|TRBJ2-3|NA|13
CSDALGSTDTQYF
TGCAGCGACGCCCTGGGGAGCACAGATACGCAGTATTTT
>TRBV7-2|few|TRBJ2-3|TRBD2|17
CASSSQLGGGATDTQYF
TGTGCCAGCAGCTCGCAATTGGGGGGGGGAGCAACAGATACGCAGTATTTT
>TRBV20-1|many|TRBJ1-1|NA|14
CSARVAARGTEAFF
TGCAGTGCTAGAGTTGCCGCCAGGGGCACTGAAGCTTTCTTT
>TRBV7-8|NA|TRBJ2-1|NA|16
CASSPGGVRGYNEQFF
TGTGCCAGCAGCCCCGGGGGAGTGAGGGGGTACAATGAGCAGTTCTTC
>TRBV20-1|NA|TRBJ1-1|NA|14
CSASHPEGNTEAFF
TGCAGTGCTAGTCACCCCGAAGGGAACACTGAAGCTTTCTTT
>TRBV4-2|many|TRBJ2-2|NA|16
CASSLGTTAFTGELFF
TGTGCCAGCAGCCTCGGGACAACGGCTTTCACCGGGGAGCTGTTTTTT
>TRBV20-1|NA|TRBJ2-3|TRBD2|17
CSATGTGLAGDRDTQYF
TGCAGTGCGACCGGGACCGGACTAGCGGGAGATAGAGATACGCAGTATTTT
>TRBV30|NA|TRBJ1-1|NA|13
CAWQVDPDTEAFF
TGTGCCTGGCAAGTCGATCCGGACACTGAAGCTTTCTTT
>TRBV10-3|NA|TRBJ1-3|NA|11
CAISGGNTIYF
TGTGCCATCAGTGGGGGAAACACCATATATTTT
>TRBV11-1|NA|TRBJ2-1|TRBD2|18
CASSLPLVRTRRYNEQFF
TGTGCCAGCAGCTTACCTTTAGTCCGGACTAGAAGATACAATGAGCAGTTCTTC
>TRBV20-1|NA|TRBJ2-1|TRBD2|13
CSSRTSGSNEQFF
TGCAGTTCCAGGACTAGCGGGAGCAATGAGCAGTTCTTC
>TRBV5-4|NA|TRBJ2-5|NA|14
CASSLGLAAETQYF
TGTGCCAGCAGCTTGGGGCTAGCTGCAGAGACCCAGTACTTC
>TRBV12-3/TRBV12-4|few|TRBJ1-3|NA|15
CASSLQLISGNTIYF
TGTGCCAGCAGTTTACAACTGATCTCTGGAAACACCATATATTTT
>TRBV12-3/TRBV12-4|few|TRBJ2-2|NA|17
CASSPQAGQANTGELFF
TGTGCCAGCAGTCCTCAAGCGGGACAAGCGAACACCGGGGAGCTGTTTTTT
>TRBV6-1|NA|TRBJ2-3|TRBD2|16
CASSGTSWYPTDTQYF
TGTGCCAGCAGTGGGACTAGCTGGTATCCGACAGATACGCAGTATTTT
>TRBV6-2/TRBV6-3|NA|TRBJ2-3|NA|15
CASSRTDSVTDTQYF
TGTGCCAGCAGTAGGACAGACTCCGTCACAGATACGCAGTATTTT
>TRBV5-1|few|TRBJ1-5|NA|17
CASSLGEQGMGNQPQHF
TGCGCCAGCAGCTTGGGTGAACAGGGAATGGGAAATCAGCCCCAGCATTTT
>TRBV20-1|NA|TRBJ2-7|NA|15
CSARDGQGGFYEQYF
TGCAGTGCTAGAGATGGGCAGGGGGGTTTCTACGAGCAGTACTTC
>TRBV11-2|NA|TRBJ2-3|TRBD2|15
CASSGGRGLVDTQYF
TGTGCCAGCAGCGGCGGGAGGGGGCTGGTAGATACGCAGTATTTT
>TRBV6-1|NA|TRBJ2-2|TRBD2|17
CASRETSGRGTTGELFF
TGTGCCAGCAGGGAGACTAGCGGGAGAGGTACCACCGGGGAGCTGTTTTTT
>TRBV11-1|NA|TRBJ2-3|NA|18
CASSPLRGAFGSADTQYF
TGTGCCAGCAGCCCACTCCGGGGGGCGTTCGGTAGTGCAGATACGCAGTATTTT
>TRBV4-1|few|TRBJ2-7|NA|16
CASSQDRNSIPYEQYF
TGCGCCAGCAGCCAAGATAGGAACTCCATTCCCTACGAGCAGTACTTC